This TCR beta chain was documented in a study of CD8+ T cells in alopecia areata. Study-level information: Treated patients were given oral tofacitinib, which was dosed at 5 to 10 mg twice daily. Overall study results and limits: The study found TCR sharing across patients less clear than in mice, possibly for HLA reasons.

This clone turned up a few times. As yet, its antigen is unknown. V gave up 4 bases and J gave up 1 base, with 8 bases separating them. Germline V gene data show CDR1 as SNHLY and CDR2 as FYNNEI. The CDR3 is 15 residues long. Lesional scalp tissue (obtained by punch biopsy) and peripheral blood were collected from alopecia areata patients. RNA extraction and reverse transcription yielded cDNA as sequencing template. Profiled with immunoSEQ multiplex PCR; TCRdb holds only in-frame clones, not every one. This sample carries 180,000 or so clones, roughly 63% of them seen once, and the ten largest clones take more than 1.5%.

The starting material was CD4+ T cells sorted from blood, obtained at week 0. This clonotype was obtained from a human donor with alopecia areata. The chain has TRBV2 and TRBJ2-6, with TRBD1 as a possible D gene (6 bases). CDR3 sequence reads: CASSVQGSGANVLTF. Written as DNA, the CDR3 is TGTGCCAGCAGTGTACAGGGATCTGGGGCCAACGTCCTGACTTTC.